This TCR beta chain was recovered during a study of shared clonotypes between healthy human individuals. CDR3 size: 14 residues. Germline-derived CDR1 and CDR2 are SGDLS and YYNGEE. V gave up 0 bases and J gave up 5 bases, with 11 bases separating them. Donation came from healthy HIV-negative adults that had no recent acute infections or vaccinations. Naive CD4+ cells were CD45RA-selected; the remaining cells were memory. Only in-frame clones appear in the TCRdb table, and some are missing; sequencing was by immunoSEQ multiplex PCR. The sample includes approximately 2.3 million clones, over 85% seen only once; the top ten take about 0.39%. This clone was picked up a small number of times.

The origin of this receptor is a man aged 18 to 29 in good health. Some clones in this sample may be carry-over from other donors' samples. This chain connects TRBV9 to TRBJ1-1; D gene unclear. The material sequenced was naive CD4+ T cells from PBMCs. Subset reported: CD45RA+ positively selected. The CDR3 DNA follows: TGTGCCAGCAGCGTAGGGAGGGATAGAACTGAAGCTTTCTTT. It translates to CASSVGRDRTEAFF.